The T cell receptor (beta chain) under discussion was sequenced for a study of vaccination effects on CD4 cells after COVID-19. Looking at the study overall: Either the mRNA-1273 or the BNT162b2 vaccine was given to participants as two doses.

CD4+ T cells specific for antigen were expanded with viral peptide pools by the ViraFEST assay before sequencing. Isolating CD4+ T cells followed around nine days of culture. Nucleocapsid antibody tests were negative, and the vaccine recipients had no prior SARS-CoV-2 infection. The authors exchanged half the medium for IL-2 medium on days 3 and 7. Germline lookup yields CDR1 SGHAT and CDR2 FQNNGV. V was trimmed by 6 bases and J by 2 bases, leaving 9 bases between them. The CDR3 length is 13 residues. General study findings and limits: The authors studied few convalescent patients and collected no early post-infection timepoints. Whether induced by infection or by vaccine, clones showed marked clonal contraction late after vaccination.

Points on this clone: Its antigen is currently unknown.

Method: immunoSEQ multiplex PCR; TCRdb's copy keeps in-frame clones and lacks some. This repertoire shows under 45,000 clones, roughly 70% found once; its top ten account for 26%. The V gene is TRBV11-2, the J gene TRBJ2-3; D could derive from TRBD1 or TRBD2 (5 bases each). The clonotype comes from a human donor who received a COVID-19 vaccine. The specimen was CD4+ T cells from PBMCs cultured with HCoV-OC43 spike peptides, collected before COVID-19 vaccination. Subset in this sample: HCoV-OC43 spike overlapping peptide pool stimulation. The CDR3 nucleotides are TGTGCCAGCAGTTCCGGGGCCACAGATACGCAGTATTTT. Encoded protein: CASSSGATDTQYF.